The entry below gives a single TCR beta chain sequence along with its context. The sample comes from a study of technical replicates of blood from several donors. Libraries were prepared by immunoSEQ multiplex PCR; TCRdb keeps only in-frame clonotypes and omits some of them. The table lists some 70,000 clones, roughly 95% of them singletons. The CDR3 length is 15 residues. The germline V gene has CDR1 SGHNT and CDR2 YYREEE (reference sequence). V lost 7 bases to trimming and J lost 3 bases, with 18 bases between them. This receptor was identified in a human donor in good health. The rearrangement links TRBV5-4 to TRBJ2-3, with TRBD1 as a possible D gene (6 bases). The sequenced sample consisted of T cells isolated from PBMCs. CDR3 DNA sequence: TGTGCCAGCGGAACCCGGGACAAAGGAACAGATACGCAGTATTTT. Translation: CASGTRDKGTDTQYF.